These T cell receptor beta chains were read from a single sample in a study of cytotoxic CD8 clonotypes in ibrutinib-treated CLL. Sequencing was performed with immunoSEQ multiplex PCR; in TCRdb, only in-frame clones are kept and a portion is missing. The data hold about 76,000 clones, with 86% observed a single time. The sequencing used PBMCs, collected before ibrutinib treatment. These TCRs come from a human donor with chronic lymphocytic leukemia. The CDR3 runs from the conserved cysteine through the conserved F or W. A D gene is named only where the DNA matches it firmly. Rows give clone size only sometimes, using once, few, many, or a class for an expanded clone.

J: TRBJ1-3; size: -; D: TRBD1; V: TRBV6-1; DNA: TGTGCCAGCAGTGTTAGACCCCCAGGGGGCACAGGAAACACCATATATTTT; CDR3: CASSVRPPGGTGNTIYF
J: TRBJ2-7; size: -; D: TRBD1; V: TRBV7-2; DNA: TGTGCCAGCAGGTGGACAGGGGACGCCTCCTACGAGCAGTACTTC; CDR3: CASRWTGDASYEQYF
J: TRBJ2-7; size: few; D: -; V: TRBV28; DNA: TGTGCCAGCAGCTCCCTTCACGAGCCCTCCTACGAGCAGTACTTC; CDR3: CASSSLHEPSYEQYF
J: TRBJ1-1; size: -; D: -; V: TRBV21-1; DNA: TGTGCCAGCAGCAATTTGGTGGGACAGGAGAACACTGAAGCTTTCTTT; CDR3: CASSNLVGQENTEAFF
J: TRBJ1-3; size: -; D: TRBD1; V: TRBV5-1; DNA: TGCGCCAGCAGCGCCCCGGGACAGGGGATAACTGGAAACACCATATATTTT; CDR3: CASSAPGQGITGNTIYF
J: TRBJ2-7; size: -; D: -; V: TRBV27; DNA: TGTGCCTCCCGACGGGAGTATCTCTCCTACGAGCAGTACTTC; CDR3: CASRREYLSYEQYF
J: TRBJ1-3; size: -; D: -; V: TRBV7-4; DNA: TGTGCCAGCAGCGGCAAGGGACTCACTTACTCTGGAAACACCATATATTTT; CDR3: CASSGKGLTYSGNTIYF
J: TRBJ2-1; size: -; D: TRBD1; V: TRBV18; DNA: TGTGCCAGCTCACCACGGGCCACAGGGGGTGACTACAATGAGCAGTTCTTC; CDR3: CASSPRATGGDYNEQFF
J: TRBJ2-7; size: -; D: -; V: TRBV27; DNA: TGTGCCAGCAGTTTACGTTTACGGGAAATCTCCGGGCAGTACTTC; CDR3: CASSLRLREISGQYF
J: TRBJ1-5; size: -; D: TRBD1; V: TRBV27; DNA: TGTGCCAGCAGTTTGGTTACAGGGGGCAATCAGCCCCAGCATTTT; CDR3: CASSLVTGGNQPQHF
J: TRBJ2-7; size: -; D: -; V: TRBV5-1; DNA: TGCGCCAGCAGCCCAAGACACGCAGAGGGAGGGCAGTACTTC; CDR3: CASSPRHAEGGQYF
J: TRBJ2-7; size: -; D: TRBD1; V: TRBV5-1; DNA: TGCGCCAGCAGCAGGGGACAGGGGGCCTACGAGCAGTACTTC; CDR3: CASSRGQGAYEQYF
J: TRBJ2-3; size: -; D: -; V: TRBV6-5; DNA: TGTGCCAGCAGTTTTGGGAGGGGGAGAGGAGATACGCAGTATTTT; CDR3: CASSFGRGRGDTQYF
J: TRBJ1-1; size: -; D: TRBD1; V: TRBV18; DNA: TGTGCCAGCTCACCGGAGGGGGCAGGGATGAACACTGAAGCTTTCTTT; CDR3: CASSPEGAGMNTEAFF
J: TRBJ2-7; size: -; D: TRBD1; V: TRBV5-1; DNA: TGCGCCAGCAGCTCGGACAGGCTCTACGAGCAGTACTTC; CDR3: CASSSDRLYEQYF
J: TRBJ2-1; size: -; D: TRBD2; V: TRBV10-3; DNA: TGTGCCATCAGTGACCCCGGGACTAGCGGGAGTTGGAGGGAGCAGTTCTTC; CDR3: CAISDPGTSGSWREQFF
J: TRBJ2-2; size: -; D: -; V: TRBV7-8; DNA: TGTGCCAGCAGCTTAGTGGGTGGCAACACCGGGGAGCTGTTTTTT; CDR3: CASSLVGGNTGELFF
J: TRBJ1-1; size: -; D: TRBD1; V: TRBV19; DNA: TGTGCCAGTAGTACGTTGGACAGGGGGCCCACTGAAGCTTTCTTT; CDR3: CASSTLDRGPTEAFF
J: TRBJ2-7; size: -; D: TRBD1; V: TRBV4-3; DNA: TGCGCCAGCAGCCAACGATACTTCGGGCAGGGGGCGTCTGTTACAATACAGCAGTACTTC; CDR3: CASSQRYFGQGASVTIQQYF
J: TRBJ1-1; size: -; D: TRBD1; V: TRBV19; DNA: TGTGCCAGTAGCGACTCGGACAGGGCGGTGGACACTGAAGCTTTCTTT; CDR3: CASSDSDRAVDTEAFF
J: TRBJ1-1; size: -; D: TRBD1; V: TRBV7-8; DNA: TGTGCCAGCAGCTCACTTGGCGGACAGGGGAATACTGAAGCTTTCTTT; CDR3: CASSSLGGQGNTEAFF
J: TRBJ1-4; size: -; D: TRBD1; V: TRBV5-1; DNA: TGCGCCAGCAGCTTGGGGACAGGGGTCCTATCAGCAAATGAAAAACTGTTTTTT; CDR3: CASSLGTGVLSANEKLFF
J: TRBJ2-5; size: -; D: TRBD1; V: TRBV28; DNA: TGTGCCAGCAGGTTCGGGACAGGGGGAGAGACCCAGTACTTC; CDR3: CASRFGTGGETQYF
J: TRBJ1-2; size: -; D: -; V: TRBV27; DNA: TGTGCCAGCGGCCCTGGCGGCTACACCTTC; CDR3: CASGPGGYTF
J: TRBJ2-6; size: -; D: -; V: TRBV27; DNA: TGTGCCAGCAGTTTTGGGGCCCCAGGGGCCAACGTCCTGACTTTC; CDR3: CASSFGAPGANVLTF
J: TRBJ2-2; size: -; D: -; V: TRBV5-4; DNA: TGTGCCAGCAGCTTGGCCCTAGGGGGCACCGGGGAGCTGTTTTTT; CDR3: CASSLALGGTGELFF
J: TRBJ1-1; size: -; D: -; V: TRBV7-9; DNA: TGTGCCAGCAGTTCGGGAGTGAACACTGAAGCTTTCTTT; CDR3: CASSSGVNTEAFF
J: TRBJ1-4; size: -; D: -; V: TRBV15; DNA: TGTGCCACCAGCAGATACCGGGACCGGAGGGAAAAACTGTTTTTT; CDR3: CATSRYRDRREKLFF
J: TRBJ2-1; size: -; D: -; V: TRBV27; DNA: TGTGCCAGCAGCTTCGGGGCCTACAATGAGCAGTTCTTC; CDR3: CASSFGAYNEQFF
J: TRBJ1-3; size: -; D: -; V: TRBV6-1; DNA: TGTGCCAGCAGTGAATTTAGTTCAGTGTGGGATTACTCTGGAAACACCATATATTTT; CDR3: CASSEFSSVWDYSGNTIYF
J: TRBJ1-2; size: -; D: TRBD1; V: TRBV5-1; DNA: TGCGCCAGCAGCCCAGGACAGGAGGGGTATGGCTACACCTTC; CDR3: CASSPGQEGYGYTF
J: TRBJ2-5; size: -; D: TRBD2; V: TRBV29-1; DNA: TGCAGCGTTGACCGGACTAGTACTGGGGAGACCCAGTACTTC; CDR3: CSVDRTSTGETQYF
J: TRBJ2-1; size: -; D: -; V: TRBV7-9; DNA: TGTGCCAGCAGCCTAGGAGACAGCCCCACCTACAATGAGCAGTTCTTC; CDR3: CASSLGDSPTYNEQFF
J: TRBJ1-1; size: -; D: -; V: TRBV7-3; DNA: TGTGCCAGCAGCTTAACCCAGGCCCGGGGGACTGAAGCTTTCTTT; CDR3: CASSLTQARGTEAFF
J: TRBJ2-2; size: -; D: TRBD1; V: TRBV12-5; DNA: TGTGCTAGTGGTTCGTCGGACAGGGTTGTCACCGGGGAGCTGTTTTTT; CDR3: CASGSSDRVVTGELFF
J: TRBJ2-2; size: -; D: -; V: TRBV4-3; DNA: TGCGCCAGCAGCCTCACAAGTGGACGGACCGGGGAGCTGTTTTTT; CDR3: CASSLTSGRTGELFF
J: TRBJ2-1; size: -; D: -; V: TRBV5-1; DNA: TGCGCCAGCAGCTTGGGAGCTAGGTTTTCCGATGAGCAGTTCTTC; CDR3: CASSLGARFSDEQFF
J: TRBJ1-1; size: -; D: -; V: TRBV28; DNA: TGTGCCAGCCCACAACAGGGCAAGAACACTGAAGCTTTCTTT; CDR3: CASPQQGKNTEAFF
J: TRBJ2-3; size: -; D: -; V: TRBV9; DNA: TGTGCCAGCAGCGTAGACGGGGAGGGCACAGATACGCAGTATTTT; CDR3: CASSVDGEGTDTQYF
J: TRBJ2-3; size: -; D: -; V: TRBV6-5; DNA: TGTGCCAGCAGTTCCCCTCTGGTAGGACTCACAGATACGCAGTATTTT; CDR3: CASSSPLVGLTDTQYF
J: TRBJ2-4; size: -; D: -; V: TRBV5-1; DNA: TGCGCCAGCAGCTTGGTCGGGGAGACCATAGCCAAAAACATTCAGTACTTC; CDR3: CASSLVGETIAKNIQYF
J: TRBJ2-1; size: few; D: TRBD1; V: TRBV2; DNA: TGTGCCAGCAGTGAGGGACAGGGGATTTGGGATGAGCAGTTCTTC; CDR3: CASSEGQGIWDEQFF